The present T cell receptor beta chain was sequenced within a study of blood T cell repertoires in COVID-19. Study background: PBMCs, B-cell-depleted T cells, or T cells provided the cDNA or gDNA that made up the material.

Authors' methods: Amplification with reference gene primers provided the estimates of nucleated cell counts. The repertoire was sequenced with immunoSEQ multiplex PCR; TCRdb's copy has only in-frame clones and lacks some. That table supplies the V and J calls and clone size; D and trimming were determined from the DNA. Of approximately 100,000 clones in the sample, more than 70% are singletons; the top ten hold 11%. V lost 2 bases, J lost 2 bases, and 7 bases lay in between. CDR3 size: 13 residues. Germline V gene sequence: CDR1 MNHEY, CDR2 SMNVEV (reference sequence). The sequence was collected from a woman aged 25-40 years with acute or convalescent COVID-19. The V and J genes are TRBV27 and TRBJ2-7, with a weak D call TRBD2 (5 bases). The specimen was peripheral blood. The CDR3: CASSLDGTYEQYF. The CDR3 nucleotides are TGTGCCAGCAGTTTAGACGGGACCTACGAGCAGTACTTC.